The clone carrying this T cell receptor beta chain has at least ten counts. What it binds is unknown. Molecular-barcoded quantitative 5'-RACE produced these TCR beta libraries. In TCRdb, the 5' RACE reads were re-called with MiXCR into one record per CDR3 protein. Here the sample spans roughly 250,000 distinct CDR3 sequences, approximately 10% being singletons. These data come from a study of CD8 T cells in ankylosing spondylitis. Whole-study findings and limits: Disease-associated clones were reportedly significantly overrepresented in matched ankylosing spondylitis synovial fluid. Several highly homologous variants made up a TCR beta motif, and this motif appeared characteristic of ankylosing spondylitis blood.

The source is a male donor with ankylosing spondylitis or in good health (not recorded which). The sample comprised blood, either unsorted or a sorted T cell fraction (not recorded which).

The CDR3 loop is CASSQGGLRSGANVLTF. The CDR3 bases are TGTGCCAGCAGCCAAGGGGGTTTACGCTCTGGGGCCAACGTCCTGACTTTC. The V gene is TRBV3-1, the J gene TRBJ2-6, with D unclear. The germline V and J ends were trimmed by 1 base and 0 bases, with 10 bases remaining between them. The CDR3 spans 17 residues. Germline loops: CDR1 LGHDT, CDR2 YNNKEL (reference sequence).